The 11 T cell receptor beta chains below were found in one sample sequenced in a study of CD8 T cells in ankylosing spondylitis. TCRdb re-derived calls from the 5' RACE reads in MiXCR, one entry per CDR3 protein. Counted here are a few hundred thousand distinct CDR3 sequences, about 10% occurring once; the ten biggest clones make up 6% to 8%. Sequences were obtained from blood, either unsorted or a sorted T cell fraction (not recorded which). The origin of the receptors is a male donor with ankylosing spondylitis or in good health (not recorded which).

This clonotype occurred a few times. V is TRBV7-2 and J is TRBJ1-2; TRBD1 matches 10 bases. J gave up 7 bases and V 2 bases, and 7 bases lay outside the gene matches. Looked up from germline, CDR1 is SGHTA and CDR2 is FQGNSA. The CDR3 sequence is 15 residues long. CDR3 sequence (DNA): TGTGCCAGCAGCTTAAGACAGGGGGCTTTCTCTGGCTACACCTTC. Protein: CASSLRQGAFSGYTF.

This clonotype has ten or more counts. The V gene is TRBV12-3 or TRBV12-4, the J gene TRBJ1-3; 8 nucleotides match TRBD1. The CDR3 contains 16 residues. With 5 bases clipped from V and 3 bases from J, the junction kept 9 bases outside the gene matches. CDR3 sequence (DNA): TGTGCCAGCAGTGCCCATCAGGGGGCTAGTGGAAACACCATATATTTT. As protein: CASSAHQGASGNTIYF.

This clonotype was picked up many times. The rearrangement uses TRBV20-1 and TRBJ2-3; weak D call: TRBD1 (6 bases). Between the trimmed V and J ends, which lost 6 bases and 2 bases, there was a span of 12 bases. Germline V CDR1 and CDR2: DFQATT, SNEGSKA (reference sequence). The CDR3 spans 13 residues. The CDR3 protein is CSAHTGTTDTQYF. The CDR3 DNA sequence: TGCAGTGCCCACACAGGGACCACAGATACGCAGTATTTT.

This clonotype has at least ten counts. This sequence joins TRBV5-1 and TRBJ2-6; D unclear. The ends were cut back, 0 bases at V and 1 base at J, with 14 bases in the middle. Germline V gene sequence: CDR1 SGHRS, CDR2 YFSETQ. This CDR3 has 18 residues. CDR3 loop: CASSLAAIMLSGANVLTF. The CDR3 region has the DNA TGCGCCAGCAGCTTGGCCGCAATAATGCTGTCTGGGGCCAACGTCCTGACTTTC. Full variable domain (missing parts from reference TRBV5-1 and TRBJ2-6): KAGVTQTPRYLIKTRGQQVTLSCSPISGHRSVSWYQQTPGQGLQFLFEYFSETQRNKGNFPGRFSGRQFSNSRSEMNVSTLELGDSALYLCASSLAAIMLSGANVLTFGAGSRLTVL.

This clonotype came up many times. The chain carries TRBV10-3 and TRBJ1-2; a weak D match, TRBD1 (5 bases). Trimming stripped 0 bases from V and 2 bases from J, with 10 bases between. Germline assignment: CDR1 ENHRY and CDR2 SYGVKD. There are 15 residues in the CDR3. The CDR3 loop is CAISESVGTNYGYTF. CDR3 bases: TGTGCCATCAGTGAGTCGGTCGGGACGAACTATGGCTACACCTTC.

The chain is built from TRBV5-1 and TRBJ2-5, with TRBD2 matching over 10 bases. There are 16 residues in the CDR3. From germline, CDR1 is SGHRS and CDR2 YFSETQ. Trimming removed 5 bases from V and 5 bases from J; junction bases left unmatched: 12. CDR3 loop: CASRHRALLAGETQYF. The CDR3 DNA sequence: TGCGCCAGCAGACACAGAGCCTTACTAGCGGGGGAGACCCAGTACTTC.

This clonotype has a handful of counts. The rearrangement uses TRBV29-1 and TRBJ2-3; 7 bases line up with TRBD2. Germline CDR1 is SQVTM and CDR2 is ANQGSEA. Germline trimming cut 4 bases from V and 2 bases from J; bases unmatched to any gene: 6. CDR3 length: 14 amino acids. This CDR3 reads CSVAQRDPTDTQYF. Here the CDR3 DNA reads TGCAGCGTTGCACAGCGGGACCCCACAGATACGCAGTATTTT.

This clonotype was counted between two and nine times. The V gene is TRBV5-1, the J gene TRBJ2-7; tentatively, D is TRBD1 or TRBD2 (5 bases each). Germline-derived CDR1 and CDR2 are SGHRS and YFSETQ. Deletions cut 0 bases from V and 1 base from J, with 11 bases between. The CDR3 has 15 amino acids. The CDR3 region has the DNA TGCGCCAGCAGCTTGGGGGGGAGCAGGTCCTACGAGCAGTACTTC. It yields the protein CASSLGGSRSYEQYF. The full variable domain, in which reference TRBV5-1 and TRBJ2-7 provide the parts outside the CDR3, is KAGVTQTPRYLIKTRGQQVTLSCSPISGHRSVSWYQQTPGQGLQFLFEYFSETQRNKGNFPGRFSGRQFSNSRSEMNVSTLELGDSALYLCASSLGGSRSYEQYFGPGTRLTVT.

The chain has TRBV29-1 and TRBJ2-7, with D perhaps matching TRBD1 or TRBD2 (6 bases each). The CDR3 is 14 amino acids. Germline CDR1 SQVTM, CDR2 ANQGSEA. V was clipped by 7 bases and J by 1 base, with 17 bases between them. CDR3: CSGVLGGPSYEQYF. CDR3 bases: TGCAGCGGGGTCCTGGGGGGCCCTTCCTACGAGCAGTACTTC.

This clonotype has only a few counts. The chain joins TRBV20-1 to TRBJ2-5; 11 bases map to TRBD2. From germline, CDR1 is DFQATT and CDR2 SNEGSKA (reference sequence). This CDR3 is built from 19 residues. J gave up 0 bases and V 0 bases, and 12 bases lay outside the gene matches. CDR3 sequence (DNA): TGCAGTGCTAGAGATTTACTTCCGACTAGCGGGGAGTACCAAGAGACCCAGTACTTC. Encoded protein: CSARDLLPTSGEYQETQYF.

This chain connects TRBV6-2 or TRBV6-3 to TRBJ2-1; TRBD1 matches at 9 bases. The CDR3 totals 17 residues. V shed 4 bases, J shed 8 bases, and the junction held 15 bases outside the gene matches. Germline V lookup: CDR1 MNHEY, CDR2 SVGEGT. The CDR3 nucleotides are TGTGCCAGCAGTTCTCAACGGGACAGGGAGTATCATCATGAGCAGTTCTTC. It is translated as CASSSQRDREYHHEQFF.